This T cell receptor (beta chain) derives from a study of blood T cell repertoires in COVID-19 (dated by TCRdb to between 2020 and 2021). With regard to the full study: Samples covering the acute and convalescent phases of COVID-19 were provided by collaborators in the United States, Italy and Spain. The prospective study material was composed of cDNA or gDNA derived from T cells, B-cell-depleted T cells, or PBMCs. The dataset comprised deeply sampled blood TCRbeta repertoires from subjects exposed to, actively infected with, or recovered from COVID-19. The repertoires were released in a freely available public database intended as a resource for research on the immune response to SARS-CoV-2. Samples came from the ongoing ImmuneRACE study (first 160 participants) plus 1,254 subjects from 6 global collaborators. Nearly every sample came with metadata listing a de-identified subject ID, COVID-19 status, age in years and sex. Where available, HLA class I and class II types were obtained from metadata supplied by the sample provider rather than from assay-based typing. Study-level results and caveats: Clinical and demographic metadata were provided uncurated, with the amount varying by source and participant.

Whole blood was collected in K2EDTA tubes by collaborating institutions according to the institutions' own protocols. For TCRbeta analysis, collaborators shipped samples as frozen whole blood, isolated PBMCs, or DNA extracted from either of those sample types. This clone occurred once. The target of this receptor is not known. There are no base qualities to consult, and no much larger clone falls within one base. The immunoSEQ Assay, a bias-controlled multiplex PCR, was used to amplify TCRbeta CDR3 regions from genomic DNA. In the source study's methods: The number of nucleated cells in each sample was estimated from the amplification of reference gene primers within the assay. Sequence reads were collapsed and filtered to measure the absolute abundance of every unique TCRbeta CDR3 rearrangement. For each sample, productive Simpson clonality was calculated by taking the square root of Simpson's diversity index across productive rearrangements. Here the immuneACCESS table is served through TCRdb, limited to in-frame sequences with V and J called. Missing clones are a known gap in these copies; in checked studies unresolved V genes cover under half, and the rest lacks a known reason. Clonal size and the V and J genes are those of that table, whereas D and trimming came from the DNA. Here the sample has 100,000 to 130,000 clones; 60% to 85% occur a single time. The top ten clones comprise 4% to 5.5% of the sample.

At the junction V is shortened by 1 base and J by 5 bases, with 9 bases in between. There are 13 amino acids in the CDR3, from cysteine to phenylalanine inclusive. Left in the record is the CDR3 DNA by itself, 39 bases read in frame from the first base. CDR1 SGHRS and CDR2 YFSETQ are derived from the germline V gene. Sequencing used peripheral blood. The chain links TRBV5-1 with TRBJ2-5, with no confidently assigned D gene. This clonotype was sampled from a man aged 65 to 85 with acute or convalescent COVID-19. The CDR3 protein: CASSLHDRETQYF. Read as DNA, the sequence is TGCGCCAGCAGCTTGCACGATCGGGAGACCCAGTACTTC.